A single sample is the source of the 8 T cell receptor beta chains below, sequenced in a study of T cell clonality in common variable immunodeficiency. The protocol was immunoSEQ multiplex PCR, while the TCRdb copy is restricted to in-frame clones and leaves out a portion. The sample shows fewer than 55,000 clones, none of them appearing just once. Material: peripheral blood mononuclear cells. The source is a person aged 18 to 70 in good health.

The sample holds many counts of this clone. The CDR3 end is not reached by the read, which stops 3 residues before it; the germline J gene fills it in. The rearrangement joins TRBV20-1 to TRBJ2-7; tentative D call: TRBD2 (6 bases). This CDR3 spans 14 amino acids. Germline lookup yields CDR1 DFQATT and CDR2 SNEGSKA (reference sequence). With 5 bases removed from V and 0 bases from J, the gap between germline ends came to 14 bases. The DNA read from the CDR3 is TGCAGTGCTTCCATAGCGGTCGCCTCCTACGAG. Protein sequence: CSASIAVASYE. The entire CDR3 reads CSASIAVASYEQYF.

Ten or more counts support this clone. The CDR3 extends 3 residues past the end of the read, so its final part is completed from the germline J gene. V gene TRBV6-2 or TRBV6-3 combines with J gene TRBJ1-2; D is unresolved. The V end was cut by 6 bases, the J end by 4 bases, with 9 bases between. The CDR3 sequence is 12 residues long. Germline V lookup: CDR1 MNHEY, CDR2 SVGEGT. CDR3 DNA (partial): TGTGCCAGCAGCGACACCCGCTATGGC. Amino acids: CASSDTRYG. The entire CDR3 is CASSDTRYGYTF.

With respect to this clone: The CDR3 is cut off 3 residues early in the read; its end comes from the germline J gene. The V call is TRBV19, the J call TRBJ1-3; no clear D gene. Trimming pared 3 bases from V and 3 bases from J, leaving 15 bases between. The CDR3 is 16 amino acids. Germline V gene data show CDR1 as LNHDA and CDR2 as SQIVND (reference sequence). The CDR3 protein is CASSITPGNSGNTIYF. CDR3 bases read: TGTGCCAGTAGTATTACTCCTGGCAACAGTGGAAACACC.

This clone was counted many times. The read gets to within 3 residues of the CDR3 end, and the germline J gene fills in the rest. The rearrangement joins TRBV5-1 to TRBJ2-5, with 10 bases matching TRBD1. The V segment lost 5 bases and the J segment 5 bases; nucleotides outside the gene matches: 12. The CDR3 is 16 residues long. The germline CDR1 and CDR2 sequences are SGHRS and YFSETQ. CDR3 DNA, as far as it was read: TGCGCCAGCAGTCCGGCTGGGACAGGGGAGTCGGAGACC. It codes for CASSPAGTGESET. The CDR3 reads in full as CASSPAGTGESETQYF.

This clone was observed at least ten times. The observed sequence ends 3 residues before the CDR3 terminus, with the missing tail filled in from the germline J gene. V and J are TRBV7-3 and TRBJ1-1, with D possibly matching TRBD1 (6 bases). Trimming shortened V by 6 bases and J by 1 base, and 12 bases separated the two germline ends. CDR1 SGHTA and CDR2 FQGTGA come from the germline V gene. CDR3 size: 14 residues. Incomplete CDR3 DNA: TGTGCCAGCAGAAATACAGGGACGAACACTGAA. This codes for CASRNTGTNTE. The entire CDR3 protein reads CASRNTGTNTEAFF.

A remark on this clone: The read terminates 3 residues before the CDR3 end, so the remaining end is supplied by the germline J gene. The chain couples TRBV2 to TRBJ2-3; the D gene is possibly TRBD2 (6 bases). The V and J ends lost 5 bases and 0 bases respectively, with 18 bases between them. Germline V lookup: CDR1 SNHLY, CDR2 FYNNEI. CDR3 length equals 17 residues. The CDR3 reads CASSKRAGSISTDTQYF. The covered CDR3 bases are TGTGCCAGCAGTAAGCGGGCAGGGTCCATTAGCACAGATACG.

This clone was seen repeatedly, ten times or more. The CDR3 is cut off 3 residues early in the read; its end comes from the germline J gene. The chain recombines TRBV30 with TRBJ1-5; possible D gene TRBD1, 5 bases. CDR3 length: 16 residues. V was pared by 2 bases and J by 2 bases, with 16 bases between. The germline CDR1 and CDR2 sequences are GTSNPN and SVGIG (reference sequence). The CDR3 DNA, read in part, is TGTGCCTGGAGTCGGGACTTTCGGGATGGCAATCAGCCC. Translated, it gives CAWSRDFRDGNQP. The CDR3 reads in full as CAWSRDFRDGNQPQHF. The whole variable domain, remainder taken from reference TRBV30 and TRBJ1-5, is SQTIHQWPATLVQPVGSPLSLECTVEGTSNPNLYWYRQAAGRGLQLLFYSVGIGQISSEVPQNLSASRPQDRQFILSSKKLLLSDSGFYLCAWSRDFRDGNQPQHFGDGTRLSIL.

As concerns this clone: The read finishes 3 residues shy of the CDR3 end, and the germline J gene is used to complete it. The chain joins TRBV5-1 to TRBJ2-1; 13 bases match TRBD2. J gave up 9 bases and V 2 bases, and 5 bases lay outside the gene matches. CDR3 length equals 15 residues. The germline V gene has CDR1 SGHRS and CDR2 YFSETQ. The CDR3 sequence: CASSFTSGGAGEQFF. The CDR3 bases that were read are TGCGCCAGCAGCTTCACTAGCGGGGGGGCAGGTGAG.